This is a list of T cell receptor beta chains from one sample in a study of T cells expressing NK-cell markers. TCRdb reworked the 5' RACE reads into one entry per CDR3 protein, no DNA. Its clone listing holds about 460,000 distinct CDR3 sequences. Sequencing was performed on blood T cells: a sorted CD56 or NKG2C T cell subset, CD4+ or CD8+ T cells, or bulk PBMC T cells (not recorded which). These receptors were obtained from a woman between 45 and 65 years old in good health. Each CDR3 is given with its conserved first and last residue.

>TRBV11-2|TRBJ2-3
CASSPSLAGRDTQYF
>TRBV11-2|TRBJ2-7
CASSLSDRWCTPWCEQYF
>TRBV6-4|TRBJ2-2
CASSGLVFTGELFF
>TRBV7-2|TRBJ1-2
CASTLQGIYGYTF
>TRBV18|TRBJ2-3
CASSPTTSGSRGTDTQYF
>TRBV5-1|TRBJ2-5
CASSPGDRMYQETQYF
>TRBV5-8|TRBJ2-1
CASTAGLAAYNEQFF
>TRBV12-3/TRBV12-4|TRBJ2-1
CASHFFTGPSTHEQFF
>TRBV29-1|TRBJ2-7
CSGQHRDFSYEQYF
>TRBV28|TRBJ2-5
CASSSGTETQYF
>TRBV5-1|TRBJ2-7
CASTPTSGLSYEQYF
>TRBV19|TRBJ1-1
CASSMLTGSVTEAFF
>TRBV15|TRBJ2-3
CATSRPWGGSASDTQYF
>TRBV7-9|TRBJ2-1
CASSYRGGALLHEQFF
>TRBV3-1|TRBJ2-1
CASSQVAGIYNEQFF
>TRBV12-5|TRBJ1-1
CASGSGKTIGTEAFF
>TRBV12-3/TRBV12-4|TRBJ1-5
CASSLRAGIDNQPQHF
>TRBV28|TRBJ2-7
CASSFSWGLRTEQYF